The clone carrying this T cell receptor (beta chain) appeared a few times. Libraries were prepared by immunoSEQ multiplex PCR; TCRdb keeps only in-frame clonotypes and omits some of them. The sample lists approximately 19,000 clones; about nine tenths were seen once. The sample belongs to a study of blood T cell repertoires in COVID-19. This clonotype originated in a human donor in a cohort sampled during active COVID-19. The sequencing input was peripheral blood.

CDR3 bases: TGCGCCAGCAGCTTGGGCTCAAATCAGGGTTCACCCCTCCACTTT. Protein sequence: CASSLGSNQGSPLHF. The rearrangement uses TRBV5-1 and TRBJ1-6, with D maybe TRBD1 (5 bases). The CDR3 sequence is 15 residues long. Germline CDR1 reads SGHRS; CDR2 reads YFSETQ. V was trimmed by 0 bases and J by 9 bases, leaving 13 bases between them. Full variable domain (remainder filled in from reference TRBV5-1 and TRBJ1-6): KAGVTQTPRYLIKTRGQQVTLSCSPISGHRSVSWYQQTPGQGLQFLFEYFSETQRNKGNFPGRFSGRQFSNSRSEMNVSTLELGDSALYLCASSLGSNQGSPLHFGNGTRLTVT.